This TCR beta chain was captured by sequencing in a study of Graves' ophthalmopathy and Graves' hyperthyroidism. Where ophthalmopathy was present, donors had moderate-to-severe activity, CAS ≥3, NOSPECS ≥4 and duration under 3 months. If patients had other autoimmune diseases, uncontrolled infections, pregnancy or lactation, they were excluded. Diagnosis relied on clinical symptoms, serum thyroxine, TRAb, thyroid ultrasound and orbital computed tomography. The sample holds many counts of this clonotype. Its antigen is not identified. Germline CDR1 and CDR2: SGDLS and YYNGEE. The CDR3 runs to 14 residues. V lost 1 base, J lost 3 bases, and 10 bases lay in between. The authors amplified TCR beta CDR3 regions from RNA transcripts. First-round RT-PCR relied on HTBI primers, and a second-round multiplex PCR came next. TCRdb re-called the multiplex PCR reads through MiXCR, storing one row per CDR3 protein. The sample records about 480,000 distinct CDR3 sequences, approximately 15% being singletons.

Study-wide findings and caveats: Blood also harbored most expanded thyroid clonotypes above 0.001 frequency.

J is TRBJ1-1 and V is TRBV9; tentative D call: TRBD1 (6 bases). The origin of this receptor is a young woman with Graves' ophthalmopathy. The source material was blood. This CDR3 reads CASSVNSGDTEAFF. CDR3 DNA: TGTGCCAGCAGCGTAAACTCAGGGGACACTGAAGCTTTCTTT.